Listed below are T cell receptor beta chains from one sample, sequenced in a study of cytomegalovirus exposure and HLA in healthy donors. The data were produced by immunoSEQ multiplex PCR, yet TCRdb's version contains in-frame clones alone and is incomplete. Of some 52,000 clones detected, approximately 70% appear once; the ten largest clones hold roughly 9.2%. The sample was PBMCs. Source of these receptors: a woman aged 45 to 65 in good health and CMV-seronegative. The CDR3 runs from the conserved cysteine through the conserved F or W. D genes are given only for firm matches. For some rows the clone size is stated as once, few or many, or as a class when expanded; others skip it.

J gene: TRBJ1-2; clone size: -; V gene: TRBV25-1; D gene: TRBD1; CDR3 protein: CASTIGTDYGYGYTF; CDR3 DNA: TGTGCCAGCACTATCGGGACAGACTACGGCTATGGCTACACCTTC
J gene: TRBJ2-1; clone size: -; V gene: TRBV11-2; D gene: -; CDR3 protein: CASSLDLASYNEQFF; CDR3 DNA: TGTGCCAGCAGCTTAGATCTGGCTAGCTACAATGAGCAGTTCTTC
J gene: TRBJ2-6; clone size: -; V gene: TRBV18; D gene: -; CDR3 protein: CASSPKGDGANVLTF; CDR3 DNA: TGTGCCAGCTCACCTAAAGGGGATGGGGCCAACGTCCTGACTTTC
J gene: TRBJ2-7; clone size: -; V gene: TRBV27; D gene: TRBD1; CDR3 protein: CASSSDRGPYEQYF; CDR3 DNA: TGTGCCAGCAGTTCGGACAGGGGGCCCTACGAGCAGTACTTC
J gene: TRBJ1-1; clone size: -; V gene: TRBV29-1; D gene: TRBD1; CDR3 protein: CSALLDRGAPEAFF; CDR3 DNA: TGCAGCGCCCTCCTCGACAGGGGGGCCCCTGAAGCCTTCTTT
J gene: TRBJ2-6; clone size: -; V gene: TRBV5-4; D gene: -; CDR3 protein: CASSLGGPGANVLTF; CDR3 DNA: TGTGCCAGCAGCTTGGGCGGGCCTGGGGCCAACGTCCTGACTTTC
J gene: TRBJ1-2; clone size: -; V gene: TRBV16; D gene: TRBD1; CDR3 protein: CASSQSTGARGYGYTF; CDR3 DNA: TGTGCCAGCAGCCAATCGACAGGGGCCCGGGGGTATGGCTACACCTTC
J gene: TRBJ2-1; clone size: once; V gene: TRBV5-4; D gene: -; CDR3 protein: CAQWVINLIFGLYNEQFF; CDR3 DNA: TGTGCCCAATGGGTTATAAACTTAATCTTTGGACTATACAATGAGCAGTTCTTC
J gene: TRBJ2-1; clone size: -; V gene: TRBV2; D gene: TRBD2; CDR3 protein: CASSTSGGGHNEQFF; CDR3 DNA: TGTGCCAGCAGTACTAGCGGGGGGGGCCACAATGAGCAGTTCTTC
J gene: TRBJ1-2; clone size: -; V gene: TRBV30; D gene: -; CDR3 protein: CAWSGGADGGYTF; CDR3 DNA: TGTGCCTGGAGTGGGGGAGCGGACGGCGGCTACACCTTC
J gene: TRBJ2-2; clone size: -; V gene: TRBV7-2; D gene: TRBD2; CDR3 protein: CASSFGGANTGELFF; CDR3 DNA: TGTGCCAGCAGCTTCGGGGGGGCGAACACCGGGGAGCTGTTTTTT
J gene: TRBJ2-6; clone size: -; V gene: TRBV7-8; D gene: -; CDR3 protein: CASSSRPAGGANVLTF; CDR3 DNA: TGTGCCAGCAGCTCCAGGCCGGCGGGCGGGGCCAACGTCCTGACTTTC
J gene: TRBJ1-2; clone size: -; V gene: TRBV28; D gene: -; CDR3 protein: CASTIGGGFYGYTF; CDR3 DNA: TGTGCCAGCACTATAGGGGGGGGATTCTATGGCTACACCTTC
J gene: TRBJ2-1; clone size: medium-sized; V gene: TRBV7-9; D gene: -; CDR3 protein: CASSPLFRDEQFF; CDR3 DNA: TGTGCCAGCAGCCCACTTTTTAGAGATGAGCAGTTCTTC
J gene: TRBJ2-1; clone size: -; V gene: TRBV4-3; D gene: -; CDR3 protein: CASSRMGELDNEQFF; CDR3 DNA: TGCGCCAGCAGCCGGATGGGAGAGTTGGACAATGAGCAGTTCTTC
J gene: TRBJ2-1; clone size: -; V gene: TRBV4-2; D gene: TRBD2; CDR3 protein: CASSQGLAHYNEQFF; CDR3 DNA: TGTGCCAGCAGCCAAGGACTAGCCCACTACAATGAGCAGTTCTTC
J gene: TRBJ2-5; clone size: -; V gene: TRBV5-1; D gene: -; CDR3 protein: CASSLVGAESETQYF; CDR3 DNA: TGCGCCAGCAGCTTGGTAGGGGCCGAAAGCGAGACCCAGTACTTC
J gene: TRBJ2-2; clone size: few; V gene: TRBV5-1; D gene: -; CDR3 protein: CASSSDSLDTGELFF; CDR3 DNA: TGCGCCAGCAGCTCGGACAGTCTCGACACCGGGGAGCTGTTTTTT
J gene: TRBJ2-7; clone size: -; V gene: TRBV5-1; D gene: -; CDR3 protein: CASSWDSGEQYF; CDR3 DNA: TGCGCCAGCAGTTGGGACTCTGGGGAGCAGTACTTC
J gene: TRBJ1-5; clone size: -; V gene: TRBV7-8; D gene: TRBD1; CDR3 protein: CASSSGTVSQPQHF; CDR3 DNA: TGTGCCAGCAGCTCAGGGACAGTCAGTCAGCCCCAGCATTTT
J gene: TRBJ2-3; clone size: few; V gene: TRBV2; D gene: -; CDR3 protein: CASTWSGTSTDTQYF; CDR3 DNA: TGTGCCAGCACCTGGTCCGGTACGAGCACAGATACGCAGTATTTT
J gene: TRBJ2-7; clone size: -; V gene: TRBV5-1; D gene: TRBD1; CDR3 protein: CASTPGTGADPYEQYF; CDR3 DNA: TGCGCCAGCACCCCCGGGACAGGGGCGGACCCCTACGAGCAGTACTTC
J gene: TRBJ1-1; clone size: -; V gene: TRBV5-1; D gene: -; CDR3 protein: CASSLGTFVNTEAFF; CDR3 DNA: TGCGCCAGCAGCCTGGGGACATTTGTGAACACTGAAGCTTTCTTT
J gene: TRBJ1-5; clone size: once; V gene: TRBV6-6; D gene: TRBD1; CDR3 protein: CASLPQGAGQPQHF; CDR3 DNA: TGTGCCAGTCTCCCACAGGGGGCAGGTCAGCCCCAGCATTTT
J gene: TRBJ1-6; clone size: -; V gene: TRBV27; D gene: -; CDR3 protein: CASSRGGGGNSPLHF; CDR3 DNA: TGTGCCAGCAGCCGCGGGGGGGGCGGTAATTCACCCCTCCACTTT
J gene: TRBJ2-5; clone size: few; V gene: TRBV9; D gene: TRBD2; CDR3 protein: CASSVSGTGETQYF; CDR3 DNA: TGTGCCAGCAGCGTGAGCGGGACGGGGGAGACCCAGTACTTC
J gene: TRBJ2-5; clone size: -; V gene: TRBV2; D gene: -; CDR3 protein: CASSEAGSRETQYF; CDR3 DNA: TGTGCCAGCAGTGAAGCGGGTAGCCGTGAGACCCAGTACTTC
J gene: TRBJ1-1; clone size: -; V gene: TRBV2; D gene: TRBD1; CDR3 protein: CASVGTGGTEAFF; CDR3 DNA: TGTGCCAGCGTAGGGACAGGGGGAACTGAAGCTTTCTTT
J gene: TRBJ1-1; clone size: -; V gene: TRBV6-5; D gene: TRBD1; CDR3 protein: CASKPGGEFGTEAFF; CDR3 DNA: TGTGCCAGCAAACCAGGGGGCGAGTTCGGAACTGAAGCTTTCTTT
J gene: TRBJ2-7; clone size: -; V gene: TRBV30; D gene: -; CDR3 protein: CAWSWSGEQYF; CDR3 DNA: TGTGCCTGGAGTTGGAGCGGCGAGCAGTACTTC
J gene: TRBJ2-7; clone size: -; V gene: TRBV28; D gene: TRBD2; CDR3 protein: CASSLSGTSFYEQYF; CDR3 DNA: TGTGCCAGCAGCCTATCCGGGACTAGCTTCTACGAGCAGTACTTC
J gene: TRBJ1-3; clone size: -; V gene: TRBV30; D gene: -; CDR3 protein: CAWSPWGTGNTIYF; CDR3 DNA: TGTGCCTGGAGTCCCTGGGGCACTGGAAACACCATATATTTT
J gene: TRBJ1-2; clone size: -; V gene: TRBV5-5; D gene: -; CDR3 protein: CASSRYRDYGYTF; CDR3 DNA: TGTGCCAGCAGCCGTTACAGGGACTATGGCTACACCTTC
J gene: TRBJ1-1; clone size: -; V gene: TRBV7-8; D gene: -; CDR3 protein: CASSSHEGIAEAFF; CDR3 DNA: TGTGCCAGCAGCTCGCACGAGGGTATCGCTGAAGCTTTCTTT
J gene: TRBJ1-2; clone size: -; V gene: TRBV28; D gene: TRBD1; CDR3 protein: CASTAGTGLSHGYTF; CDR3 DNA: TGTGCCAGCACAGCAGGGACAGGGCTTTCTCATGGCTACACCTTC
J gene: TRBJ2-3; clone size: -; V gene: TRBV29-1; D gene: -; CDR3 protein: CSVENRVSTDTQYF; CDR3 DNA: TGCAGCGTTGAAAACAGGGTTAGCACAGATACGCAGTATTTT
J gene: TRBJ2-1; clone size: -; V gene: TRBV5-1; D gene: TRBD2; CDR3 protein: CASSLAGVDNNEQFF; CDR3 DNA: TGCGCCAGCAGCTTAGCGGGAGTCGATAACAATGAGCAGTTCTTC
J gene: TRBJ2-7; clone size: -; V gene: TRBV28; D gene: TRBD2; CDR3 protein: CASSLRSSGSYEQYF; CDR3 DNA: TGTGCCAGCAGTTTAAGGTCTAGCGGGAGCTACGAGCAGTACTTC
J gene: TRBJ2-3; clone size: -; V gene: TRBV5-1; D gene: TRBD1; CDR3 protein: CASSLEQGAFGTQYF; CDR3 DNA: TGCGCCAGCAGCTTGGAACAGGGGGCGTTCGGTACGCAGTATTTT
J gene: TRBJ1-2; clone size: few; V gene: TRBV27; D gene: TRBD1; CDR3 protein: CASSFTGTGESRGYTF; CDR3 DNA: TGTGCCAGCAGTTTCACCGGGACAGGGGAGTCGAGGGGCTACACCTTC
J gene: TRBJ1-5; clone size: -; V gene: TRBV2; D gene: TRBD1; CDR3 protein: CASRGQDYQPQHF; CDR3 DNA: TGTGCCAGCAGAGGACAGGATTATCAGCCCCAGCATTTT
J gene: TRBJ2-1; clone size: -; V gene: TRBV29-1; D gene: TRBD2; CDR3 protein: CSVEGLAHSFF; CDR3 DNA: TGCAGCGTCGAGGGACTAGCTCACTCGTTCTTC
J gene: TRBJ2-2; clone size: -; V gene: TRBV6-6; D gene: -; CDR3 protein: CASTRIPDTGELFF; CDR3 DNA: TGTGCCAGTACCCGAATTCCGGACACCGGGGAGCTGTTTTTT
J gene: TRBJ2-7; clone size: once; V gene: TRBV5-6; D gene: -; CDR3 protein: CASSTRDLSYEQYF; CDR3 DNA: TGTGCCAGCAGCACTCGGGACTTATCCTACGAGCAGTACTTC
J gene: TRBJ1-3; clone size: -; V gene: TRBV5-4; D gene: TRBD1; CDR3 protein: CASSLGGQGGNTIYF; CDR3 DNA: TGTGCCAGCAGTCTTGGTGGACAGGGTGGAAACACCATATATTTT